These 12 T cell receptor beta chains came from one sample sequenced in a study of T cells in Graves' hyperthyroidism and ophthalmopathy. Amplification of TCR beta CDR3 regions was performed using RNA transcripts as template. First-round RT-PCR with HTBI primers amplified the TCR CDR3 region. TCRdb used MiXCR to reprocess the multiplex PCR reads, holding one entry per CDR3 protein. The profile shows roughly 550,000 distinct CDR3 sequences, about 15% of them singletons. The source material was blood. The receptors were sampled from a woman aged 25 to 39 with Graves' ophthalmopathy.

This sequence joins TRBV9 and TRBJ2-3; tentatively, D is TRBD1 (7 bases). Germline V gene data show CDR1 as SGDLS and CDR2 as YYNGEE. This CDR3 is built from 16 residues. Trimming left V 1 base short and J 0 bases short, with 12 bases between. This CDR3 is CASSVSGGTSTDTQYF. The CDR3 DNA is TGTGCCAGCAGCGTATCAGGGGGGACTAGCACAGATACGCAGTATTTT.

This clonotype appeared a few times. The chain employs TRBV19 and TRBJ1-1; no reliable D call. V was trimmed by 9 bases and J by 4 bases, leaving 15 bases between them. CDR3 size: 13 residues. Germline-derived CDR1 and CDR2 are LNHDA and SQIVND (reference sequence). The CDR3, as DNA: TGTGCCAGCCACGGGGTTTCTGGCACTGAAGCTTTCTTT. Translated: CASHGVSGTEAFF.

The chain joins TRBV10-2 to TRBJ2-3; 10 positions match TRBD2. V dropped 4 bases and J dropped 8; count of bases not matched to a gene: 12. Germline CDR1 and CDR2: WSHSY and SAAADI. The CDR3 runs to 16 residues. The DNA of the CDR3 is TGCGCCAGCAGTGCACCAACAGCGGGAGGGCCGGGTACGCAGTATTTT. Its translation is CASSAPTAGGPGTQYF.

This clonotype was detected only a few times. V gene TRBV7-8 combines with J gene TRBJ2-4; weak D call: TRBD2 (6 bases). The V gene lost 5 bases and the J gene lost 6 bases, with 17 bases spanning the gap. Germline V gives CDR1 SGHVS, CDR2 FQNEAQ. The length of the CDR3 is 15 residues. The CDR3: CASSPGGFWGNIQYF. Written as DNA, the CDR3 is TGTGCCAGCAGCCCTGGGGGGTTTTGGGGAAACATTCAGTACTTC. Together with reference TRBV7-8 and TRBJ2-4, the CDR3 gives the full variable domain: GAGVSQSPRYKVAKRGQDVALRCDPISGHVSLFWYQQALGQGPEFLTYFQNEAQLDKSGLPSDRFFAERPEGSVSTLKIQRTQQEDSAVYLCASSPGGFWGNIQYFGAGTRLSVL.

This clonotype has only a few counts. The DNA of the CDR3 is TGTGCCAGCAGCTTATTTGCGTGGGACACGGCTAACTACGAGCAGTACTTC. This sequence encodes CASSLFAWDTANYEQYF. The rearrangement joins TRBV7-8 to TRBJ2-7, with D possibly TRBD1 on 6 matching bases. The CDR3 consists of 17 residues. CDR1 is SGHVS, CDR2 FQNEAQ, per germline. V lost 2 bases and J 3 bases, leaving 20 bases between the germline ends.

This clonotype was seen at least ten times. CDR3 loop: CSANPRGQETQYF. The CDR3 bases are TGCAGTGCCAATCCTCGGGGCCAAGAGACCCAGTACTTC. V and J are TRBV20-1 and TRBJ2-5, with D perhaps matching TRBD2 (5 bases). Trimming removed 6 bases at V and 1 base at J, with 12 bases between. The CDR3 extends over 13 amino acids. Per the germline V gene, CDR1 is DFQATT and CDR2 is SNEGSKA (reference sequence).

This clonotype was observed a handful of times. This chain joins TRBV7-9 and TRBJ2-2; no reliable D call. Trimming took off 0 bases at V and 6 bases at J, with 11 bases between the two ends. The CDR3 is 15 residues long. Germline V CDR1 and CDR2: SEHNR, FQNEAQ (reference sequence). This CDR3 is CASSLALSFAGELFF. DNA for the CDR3: TGTGCCAGCAGCTTAGCGCTAAGTTTCGCCGGGGAGCTGTTTTTT.

V gene TRBV28 combines with J gene TRBJ2-2; no firm D call. The CDR3 is 15 residues long. Trimming took off 2 bases at V and 13 bases at J, with 20 bases between the two ends. Germline values: CDR1 MDHEN, CDR2 SYDVKM. The CDR3 DNA reads TGTGCCAGCAGTTTACCCCACGTAGCAGAGATGAGGCTGTTTTTT. Protein: CASSLPHVAEMRLFF.

This clonotype was picked up one time. This rearrangement joins TRBV2 to TRBJ2-7, with TRBD2 matching 12 bases. This CDR3 is built from 14 residues. Trimming at V came to 7 bases and at J to 2 bases, leaving 3 bases not matched to a gene. Germline V gene lookup returns CDR1 SNHLY and CDR2 FYNNEI. The CDR3 nucleotides read TGTGCCAGCAAACTAGCGGGAGGACCCTACGAGCAGTACTTC. Encoded protein: CASKLAGGPYEQYF.

The chain is built from TRBV19 and TRBJ2-2; 12 positions agree with TRBD1. The CDR3 has 16 residues. With 5 bases clipped from V and 4 bases from J, the junction kept 5 bases outside the gene matches. Germline CDR1 reads LNHDA; CDR2 reads SQIVND (reference sequence). CDR3 in DNA: TGTGCCAGTAGTGTGGGACAGGGGGCTTTCACCGGGGAGCTGTTTTTT. Amino acid sequence: CASSVGQGAFTGELFF.

The chain uses TRBV2 and TRBJ2-7; D may be TRBD1 (5 bases). The germline CDR1 and CDR2 sequences are SNHLY and FYNNEI. The CDR3 consists of 14 residues. Deletions cut 7 bases from V and 7 bases from J, with 20 bases between. CDR3 sequence (DNA): TGTGCCAGCAAGGGCCCCGCAGGGTTGAGTGAGCAGTACTTC. Protein: CASKGPAGLSEQYF.

V gene TRBV19 combines with J gene TRBJ2-5, with 9 bases fitting TRBD1. The V gene's germline CDR1 is LNHDA and CDR2 SQIVND (reference sequence). This CDR3 has 14 residues. The junction had 11 bases not matched to a gene; V was cut back by 10 bases and J by 5 bases. The DNA of the CDR3 is TGTGCCACCCAACAGGGGGCGGTTTTGGAGACCCAGTACTTC. This translates into CATQQGAVLETQYF.